This T cell receptor (beta chain) originates from a study of human T cells and chemical hapten exposure. At the level of the study: Per-sample TCR yield variability stemmed mainly from small pooled library volume differences.

MiXCR, applied by TCRdb to the RACE reads, yields one record per CDR3 protein. The sample includes around 350,000 distinct CDR3 sequences, around 5.5% of them seen just once. The CDR3 runs to 14 residues. V lost 4 bases and J lost 8, with 14 bases in between. Germline V CDR1 and CDR2: MDHEN, SYDVKM. Time point noted: pre-sensitization, week 0. Treatment indicated: therapeutic diphenylcyclopropenone sensitization with weekly scalp DPC. The rearrangement links TRBV28 to TRBJ1-4; D not resolved. This clonotype was obtained from a woman aged 18-29 years with alopecia areata. Some clones in this sample may be carry-over from other donors' samples. Sample: whole blood, taken in connection with sensitization to the hapten diphenylcyclopropenone (DPC). Written as DNA, the CDR3 is TGTGCCAGCAGTTCCGCCACACTGGCAGAAAAACTGTTTTTT. Translated, it gives CASSSATLAEKLFF.